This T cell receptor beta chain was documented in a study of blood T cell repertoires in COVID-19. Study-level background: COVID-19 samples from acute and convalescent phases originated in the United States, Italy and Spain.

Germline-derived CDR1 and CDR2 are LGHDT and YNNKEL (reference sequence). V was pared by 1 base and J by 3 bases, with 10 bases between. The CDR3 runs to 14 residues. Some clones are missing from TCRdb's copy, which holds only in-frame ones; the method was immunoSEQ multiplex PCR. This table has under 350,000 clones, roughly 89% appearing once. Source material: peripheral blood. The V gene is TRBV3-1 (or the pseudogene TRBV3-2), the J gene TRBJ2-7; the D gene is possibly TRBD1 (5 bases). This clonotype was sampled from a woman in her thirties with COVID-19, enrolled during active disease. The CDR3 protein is CASSQGTHLYEQYF. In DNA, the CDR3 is TGTGCCAGCAGCCAAGGGACACATCTCTACGAGCAGTACTTC.